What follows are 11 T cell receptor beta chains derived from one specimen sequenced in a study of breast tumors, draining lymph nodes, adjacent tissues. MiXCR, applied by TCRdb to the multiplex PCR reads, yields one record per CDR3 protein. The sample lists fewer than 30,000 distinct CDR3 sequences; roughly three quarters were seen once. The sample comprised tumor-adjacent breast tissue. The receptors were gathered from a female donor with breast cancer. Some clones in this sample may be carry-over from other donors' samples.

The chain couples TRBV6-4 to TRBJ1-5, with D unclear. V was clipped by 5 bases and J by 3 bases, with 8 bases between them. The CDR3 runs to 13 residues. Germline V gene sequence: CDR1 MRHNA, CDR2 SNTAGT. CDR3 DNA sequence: TGTGCCAGCAGTAGAGAGCCCAATCAGCCCCAGCATTTT. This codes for CASSREPNQPQHF.

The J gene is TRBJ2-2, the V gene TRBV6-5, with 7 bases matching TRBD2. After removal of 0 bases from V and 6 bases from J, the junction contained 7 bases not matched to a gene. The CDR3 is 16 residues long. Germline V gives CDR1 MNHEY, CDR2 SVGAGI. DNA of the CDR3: TGTGCCAGCAGTTACTCGACAGCGGGACGTCCCGGGGAGCTGTTTTTT. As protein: CASSYSTAGRPGELFF.

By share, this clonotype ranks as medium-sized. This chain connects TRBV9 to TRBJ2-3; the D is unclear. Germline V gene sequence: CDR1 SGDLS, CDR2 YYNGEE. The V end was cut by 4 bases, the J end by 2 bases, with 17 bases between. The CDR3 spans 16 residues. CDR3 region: CASSTDGLAFTDTQYF. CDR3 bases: TGTGCCAGCAGCACCGACGGGCTCGCATTCACAGATACGCAGTATTTT.

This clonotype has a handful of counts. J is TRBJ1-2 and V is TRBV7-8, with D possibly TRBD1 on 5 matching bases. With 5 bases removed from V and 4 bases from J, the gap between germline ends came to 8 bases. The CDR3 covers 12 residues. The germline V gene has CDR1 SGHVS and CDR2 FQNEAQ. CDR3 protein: CASSLQGYGYTF. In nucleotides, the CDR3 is TGTGCCAGCAGCCTCCAGGGCTATGGCTACACCTTC.

The CDR3 here is CASSLRSGRRGYEQYF. CDR3 nucleotides: TGTGCCAGCAGCCTCAGATCGGGCCGGAGGGGGTACGAGCAGTACTTC. The chain combines TRBV7-9 with TRBJ2-7; the D gene could be TRBD1 or TRBD2 (6 bases each). The germline CDR1 and CDR2 sequences are SEHNR and FQNEAQ (reference sequence). This CDR3 region has 16 residues. Trimming removed 5 bases at V and 4 bases at J, with 21 bases between.

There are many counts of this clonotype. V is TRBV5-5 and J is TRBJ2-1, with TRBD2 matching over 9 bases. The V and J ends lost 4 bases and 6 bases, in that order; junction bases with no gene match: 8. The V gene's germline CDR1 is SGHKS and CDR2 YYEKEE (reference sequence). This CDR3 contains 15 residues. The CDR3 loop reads CASSIGLAGLNEQFF. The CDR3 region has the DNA TGTGCCAGCAGCATCGGGCTAGCGGGACTCAATGAGCAGTTCTTC. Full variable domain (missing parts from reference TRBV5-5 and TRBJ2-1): DAGVTQSPTHLIKTRGQQVTLRCSPISGHKSVSWYQQVLGQGPQFIFQYYEKEERGRGNFPDRFSARQFPNYSSELNVNALLLGDSALYLCASSIGLAGLNEQFFGPGTRLTVL.

CDR3 residues: CASSLTTGRDTQYF. The CDR3 DNA is TGTGCCAGCAGCTTGACGACAGGGAGAGATACGCAGTATTTT. V usage is TRBV7-9 and J usage is TRBJ2-3; 7 bases are shared with TRBD1. CDR3 length equals 14 residues. The V segment lost 3 bases and the J segment 5 bases; nucleotides outside the gene matches: 5. The V gene's germline CDR1 is SEHNR and CDR2 FQNEAQ (reference sequence).

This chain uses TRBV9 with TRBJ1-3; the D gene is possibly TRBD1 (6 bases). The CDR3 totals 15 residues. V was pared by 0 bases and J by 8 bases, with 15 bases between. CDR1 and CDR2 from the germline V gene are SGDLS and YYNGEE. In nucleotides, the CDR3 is TGTGCCAGCAGCGTAGAGACAGGAGAGGGGGACACCATATATTTT. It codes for CASSVETGEGDTIYF. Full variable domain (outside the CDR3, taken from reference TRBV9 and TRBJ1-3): DSGVTQTPKHLITATGQRVTLRCSPRSGDLSVYWYQQSLDQGLQFLIQYYNGEERAKGNILERFSAQQFPDLHSELNLSSLELGDSALYFCASSVETGEGDTIYFGEGSWLTVV.

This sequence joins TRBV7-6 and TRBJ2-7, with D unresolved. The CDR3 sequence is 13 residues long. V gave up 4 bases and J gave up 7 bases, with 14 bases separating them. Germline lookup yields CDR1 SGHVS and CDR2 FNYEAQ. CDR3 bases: TGTGCCAGCAGCTCTGTGAGGATGGGGGAGCAGTACTTC. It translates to CASSSVRMGEQYF.

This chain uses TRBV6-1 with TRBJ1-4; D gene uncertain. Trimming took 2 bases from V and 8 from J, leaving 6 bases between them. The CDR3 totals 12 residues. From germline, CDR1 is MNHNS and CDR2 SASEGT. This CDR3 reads CASSEMGEKLFF. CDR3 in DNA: TGTGCCAGCAGTGAAATGGGGGAAAAACTGTTTTTT.

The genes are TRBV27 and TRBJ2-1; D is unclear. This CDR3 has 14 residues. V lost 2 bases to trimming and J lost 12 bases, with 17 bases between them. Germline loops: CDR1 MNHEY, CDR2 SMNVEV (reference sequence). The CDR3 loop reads CASSLRSIRSWQFF. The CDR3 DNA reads TGTGCCAGCAGTTTAAGGAGTATCAGGTCATGGCAGTTCTTC.